The rows below give T cell receptor beta chains drawn from one sample of a study of shared clonotypes between healthy human individuals. Sequencing used immunoSEQ multiplex PCR; TCRdb keeps in-frame clones, though not all of them. The repertoire consists of about 1 million clones, with around 76% occurring once and the leading ten covering less than 1.5%. Sample: memory CD4+ T cells sorted from blood. These receptor sequences come from a man between 18 and 35 years old in good health. The CDR3 runs from the conserved cysteine through the conserved F or W. Fields, in order: CDR3 DNA, CDR3 protein, D gene, clone size, J gene, V gene. The D gene is left open where the match is weak. Rows may omit the clone size; those that give it use once, few, many or a size class.

DNA: TGTGCCAGCGGTCTAGGGACAGGGGATGGAAATCAGCCCCAGCATTTT
CDR3: CASGLGTGDGNQPQHF
D: TRBD1
size: many
J: TRBJ1-5
V: TRBV2

DNA: TGTGCCTGGAGTGCCCCCCGCATTCAGTACTTC
CDR3: CAWSAPRIQYF
D: NA
size: NA
J: TRBJ2-4
V: TRBV30

DNA: TGTGCCAGCAGCTCAACTAGCGGGAGTGGCCGGGGAGTGCTGTTTTTT
CDR3: CASSSTSGSGRGVLFF
D: TRBD2
size: NA
J: TRBJ2-2
V: TRBV7-2

DNA: TGTGCCAGCAGCTCTGTCCCGACTAGCGGGGGTTCCTACAATGAGCAGTTCTTC
CDR3: CASSSVPTSGGSYNEQFF
D: TRBD2
size: NA
J: TRBJ2-1
V: TRBV13

DNA: TGTGCCAGCAAAAGGGACCCCAATGAAAAACTGTTTTTT
CDR3: CASKRDPNEKLFF
D: NA
size: once
J: TRBJ1-4
V: TRBV6-5

DNA: TGTGCCAGCAGTTTATTCAGGGGGTTAACTGAAGCTTTCTTT
CDR3: CASSLFRGLTEAFF
D: TRBD1
size: NA
J: TRBJ1-1
V: TRBV27

DNA: TGTGCCAGCACCACAGGAAACTCCTACGAGCAGTACTTC
CDR3: CASTTGNSYEQYF
D: NA
size: once
J: TRBJ2-7
V: TRBV7-8

DNA: TGTGCCAGCAGTGACCCGCCCCCCAAAGAGACCCAGTACTTC
CDR3: CASSDPPPKETQYF
D: NA
size: NA
J: TRBJ2-5
V: TRBV2

DNA: TGTGCCGCCGGTTTGGAGCAGTTCTTC
CDR3: CAAGLEQFF
D: NA
size: NA
J: TRBJ2-1
V: TRBV6-6

DNA: TGTGCCAGCAGCCGGGACGGCTACGAGCAGTACTTC
CDR3: CASSRDGYEQYF
D: NA
size: NA
J: TRBJ2-7
V: TRBV6-5

DNA: TGCGCCAGCAGGGCAAACGCTGTAACGTTCGACTATGGCTACACCTTC
CDR3: CASRANAVTFDYGYTF
D: NA
size: once
J: TRBJ1-2
V: TRBV4-3

DNA: TGTGCCAGCAGCTTCGGGACCTCGAACACTGAAGCTTTCTTT
CDR3: CASSFGTSNTEAFF
D: NA
size: NA
J: TRBJ1-1
V: TRBV7-2

DNA: TGTGCCAGCAGCTTATCTAGCGGGGCTTCAAGTCAGTTCTTC
CDR3: CASSLSSGASSQFF
D: TRBD2
size: NA
J: TRBJ2-1
V: TRBV7-3

DNA: TGTGCCAGCAGCCCAGGACTAGCGGGAGGTCGAGATACGCAGTATTTT
CDR3: CASSPGLAGGRDTQYF
D: TRBD2
size: few
J: TRBJ2-3
V: TRBV5-4

DNA: TGCGCCAGCAGCCAAGAATTGATGCCCGCCGCTGGCTACACCTTC
CDR3: CASSQELMPAAGYTF
D: NA
size: once
J: TRBJ1-2
V: TRBV4-1

DNA: TGCGCCAGCAGCTTGACCCCCGACAGGGGCTATGGCTACACCTTC
CDR3: CASSLTPDRGYGYTF
D: TRBD1
size: NA
J: TRBJ1-2
V: TRBV5-1

DNA: TGTGCCAGCAGCTTAGGACTAGCGGGAGGCGAGCAGTACTTC
CDR3: CASSLGLAGGEQYF
D: TRBD2
size: NA
J: TRBJ2-7
V: TRBV5-4

DNA: TGTGCCAGCAGTTACAATAGAGGATCGCGGATCTATGGCTACACCTTC
CDR3: CASSYNRGSRIYGYTF
D: NA
size: NA
J: TRBJ1-2
V: TRBV6-6

DNA: TGTGCCAGCAGCTTTGGACAGGGCTCGGCCCTCCACTTT
CDR3: CASSFGQGSALHF
D: TRBD1
size: NA
J: TRBJ1-6
V: TRBV5-6

DNA: TGTGCCAGCAGCTTAACAAGGGGCTATCAGCCCCAGCATTTT
CDR3: CASSLTRGYQPQHF
D: NA
size: few
J: TRBJ1-5
V: TRBV5-6

DNA: TGCGCCAGCAGCTTGGACGGACGGGGTAATTCACCCCTCCACTTT
CDR3: CASSLDGRGNSPLHF
D: NA
size: NA
J: TRBJ1-6
V: TRBV5-1

DNA: TGTGCCAGCAGCTTACTGGCGGTCCTTAACTATGGCTACACCTTC
CDR3: CASSLLAVLNYGYTF
D: NA
size: NA
J: TRBJ1-2
V: TRBV5-4

DNA: TGTGCCAGCAGTGAGTATTACAGGGGACCAGTCGCAGATACGCAGTATTTT
CDR3: CASSEYYRGPVADTQYF
D: TRBD1
size: NA
J: TRBJ2-3
V: TRBV2

DNA: TGTGCCACCGATAGCGGGGGGGCCTCGGTGACCCAGTACTTC
CDR3: CATDSGGASVTQYF
D: TRBD2
size: NA
J: TRBJ2-5
V: TRBV15

DNA: TGTGCCAGCAGCAGAGACAGACTACCTCTGGCAAACACCATATATTTT
CDR3: CASSRDRLPLANTIYF
D: NA
size: NA
J: TRBJ1-3
V: TRBV7-2

DNA: TGTGCCAGCAGCTTATTAAGGGGAAGCTCCTACGAGCAGTACTTC
CDR3: CASSLLRGSSYEQYF
D: NA
size: NA
J: TRBJ2-7
V: TRBV7-2

DNA: TGTGCCACCAGCTGGGGGTGGGCTGGGGCCAACGTCCTGACTTTC
CDR3: CATSWGWAGANVLTF
D: NA
size: few
J: TRBJ2-6
V: TRBV15

DNA: TGTGCCTGGAATTACGGGGTTGGGGAGCAGTACTTC
CDR3: CAWNYGVGEQYF
D: NA
size: NA
J: TRBJ2-7
V: TRBV30

DNA: TGTGCCAGCAGTGGTAAACGGAACACTGAAGCTTTCTTT
CDR3: CASSGKRNTEAFF
D: NA
size: few
J: TRBJ1-1
V: TRBV2

DNA: TGTGCCAGTATGGGGAGCGGTACGCAGTATTTT
CDR3: CASMGSGTQYF
D: NA
size: NA
J: TRBJ2-3
V: TRBV19

DNA: TGTGCCAGCCAGGAGGGGGCTGGAAACACCATATATTTT
CDR3: CASQEGAGNTIYF
D: NA
size: NA
J: TRBJ1-3
V: TRBV19

DNA: TGCGCCAGCAGCTGGGATGTTAGGGTGGCGCACGAGCAGTACTTC
CDR3: CASSWDVRVAHEQYF
D: NA
size: NA
J: TRBJ2-7
V: TRBV5-1

DNA: TGTGCCAGCAGCTTACGGGGGGAGCAGCCCCAGCATTTT
CDR3: CASSLRGEQPQHF
D: NA
size: once
J: TRBJ1-5
V: TRBV7-9

DNA: TGTGCCAGCAGTTTAGAGGCAGCCGGCTACACCTTC
CDR3: CASSLEAAGYTF
D: NA
size: NA
J: TRBJ1-2
V: TRBV28

DNA: TGTGCCAGCAGGGACAGAATGAACACTGAAGCTTTCTTT
CDR3: CASRDRMNTEAFF
D: NA
size: NA
J: TRBJ1-1
V: TRBV6-5

DNA: TGTGCCTGGAGTGGGGGACAGACCGCTAGCACAGATACGCAGTATTTT
CDR3: CAWSGGQTASTDTQYF
D: TRBD1
size: NA
J: TRBJ2-3
V: TRBV30

DNA: TGTGCCAGTAGTATTAAGGGCGGGGCAGATACGCAGTATTTT
CDR3: CASSIKGGADTQYF
D: NA
size: NA
J: TRBJ2-3
V: TRBV19

DNA: TGTGCCAGCTCACCACAAGGGGAAGGAAACACCATATATTTT
CDR3: CASSPQGEGNTIYF
D: NA
size: once
J: TRBJ1-3
V: TRBV18

DNA: TGTGCCAGCAGCACCCCCCCACAGGGACGCAATGGCTACACCTTC
CDR3: CASSTPPQGRNGYTF
D: NA
size: NA
J: TRBJ1-2
V: TRBV5-4

DNA: TGTGCCAGCCAGGGGGGGCTTTTGGTAGAGACCCAGTACTTC
CDR3: CASQGGLLVETQYF
D: NA
size: NA
J: TRBJ2-5
V: TRBV2

DNA: TGTGCCAGCAGGGCATACAGAACTCAGCGGGATCTACCCTCCACTTCCTACGAGCAGTACTTC
CDR3: CASRAYRTQRDLPSTSYEQYF
D: TRBD2
size: NA
J: TRBJ2-7
V: TRBV27

DNA: TGTGCCAGCAGCTTTCGAGGATGGAGAGTTGACTATAGCACAGATACGCAGTATTTT
CDR3: CASSFRGWRVDYSTDTQYF
D: NA
size: NA
J: TRBJ2-3
V: TRBV7-9

DNA: TGTGCCAGCAGTGAACCCACCATCCTAAATGAAAAACTGTTTTTT
CDR3: CASSEPTILNEKLFF
D: NA
size: NA
J: TRBJ1-4
V: TRBV2

DNA: TGCGCCAGCAGTGAGTCAGGGAATTCACCCCTCCACTTT
CDR3: CASSESGNSPLHF
D: NA
size: few
J: TRBJ1-6
V: TRBV10-1

DNA: TGTGCCAGCTCGCCGCAAACGTCTGGTCAGCCCCAGCATTTT
CDR3: CASSPQTSGQPQHF
D: NA
size: NA
J: TRBJ1-5
V: TRBV18

DNA: TGCGCCAGCAGCCAATGGGGACTCTCCCAAGAGACCCAGTACTTC
CDR3: CASSQWGLSQETQYF
D: NA
size: NA
J: TRBJ2-5
V: TRBV4-1

DNA: TGTGCCAGCTCACTCAGCGGGACTAATCAGCCCCAGCATTTT
CDR3: CASSLSGTNQPQHF
D: NA
size: NA
J: TRBJ1-5
V: TRBV18

DNA: TGTGCCAGCAGCGGCGACAGGGGCTATGGCTACACCTTC
CDR3: CASSGDRGYGYTF
D: TRBD1
size: NA
J: TRBJ1-2
V: TRBV11-2

DNA: TGTGCCAGCAGTGCGTCGGCAGGGTTCTCCAATGAGCAGTTCTTC
CDR3: CASSASAGFSNEQFF
D: NA
size: NA
J: TRBJ2-1
V: TRBV6-1

DNA: TGTGCCAGTAGTCTTGGGACCGACTGGCCTCTCTCTGGAAACACCATATATTTT
CDR3: CASSLGTDWPLSGNTIYF
D: NA
size: NA
J: TRBJ1-3
V: TRBV19

DNA: TGTGCCAGCAGCTTTACGAACGGGGAGCTGTTTTTT
CDR3: CASSFTNGELFF
D: NA
size: NA
J: TRBJ2-2
V: TRBV11-2

DNA: TGTGCCAGCAGCTTAGCGGCGTTAGCCGGCACCGGGGAGCTGTTTTTT
CDR3: CASSLAALAGTGELFF
D: NA
size: NA
J: TRBJ2-2
V: TRBV7-9

DNA: TGTGCCAGCAGTTCCCAAGACAGGGAGGCTTTCTTT
CDR3: CASSSQDREAFF
D: TRBD1
size: NA
J: TRBJ1-1
V: TRBV6-6

DNA: TGTGCCAGCAGTCGTACAGACTCTGGAAACACCATATATTTT
CDR3: CASSRTDSGNTIYF
D: NA
size: NA
J: TRBJ1-3
V: TRBV11-2

DNA: TGTGCCAGTAAGGGGGGGGGTAACTATGGCTACACCTTC
CDR3: CASKGGGNYGYTF
D: NA
size: NA
J: TRBJ1-2
V: TRBV6-5

DNA: TGTGCCAGCTCACCAAGGACTAGCGGAGAGTACGAGCAGTACTTC
CDR3: CASSPRTSGEYEQYF
D: TRBD2
size: NA
J: TRBJ2-7
V: TRBV18

DNA: TGTGCCAGCAGCTTAGATACTGCACGGATTAATGAAAAACTGTTTTTT
CDR3: CASSLDTARINEKLFF
D: NA
size: NA
J: TRBJ1-4
V: TRBV7-2

DNA: TGTGCCAGCAGAAGGAGCGGGGGGTTCTATGGCTACACCTTC
CDR3: CASRRSGGFYGYTF
D: NA
size: few
J: TRBJ1-2
V: TRBV28

DNA: TGTGCCAGTAGTCCGGAGGGGACTTTCAAGAATGAGCAGTTCTTC
CDR3: CASSPEGTFKNEQFF
D: NA
size: many
J: TRBJ2-1
V: TRBV19